This is a list of T cell receptor beta chains from one sample in a study of molecular identifiers for immune sequencing clone quantification. In TCRdb, the PCR reads were re-called with MiXCR into one record per CDR3 protein. The repertoire holds over 600,000 distinct CDR3 sequences, around 20% seen once, with around 0.86% in the top ten. The sequencing sample was made of naive CD8+ T cells from blood, with Jurkat cell RNA spiked in. The receptors come from a human donor in good health. Some libraries in this study had Jurkat cell RNA spiked in. The CDR3 runs from the conserved cysteine through the conserved F or W. D genes are given only for firm matches. Size is omitted from some rows. Given values are once, few, many or a class for expanded clones.

clone_size	d_call	v_call	j_call	cdr3_nt	cdr3_aa
many	-	TRBV9	TRBJ1-5	TGTGCCAGCAGCGTAGGAACAGGGCCTCAGCATTTT	CASSVGTGPQHF
many	-	TRBV15	TRBJ2-3	TGTGCCACCAGCAGCAGGGTCGGCGCAGATACGCAGTATTTT	CATSSRVGADTQYF
many	-	TRBV29-1	TRBJ1-1	TGCAGCGTTGGGGGGGAGGTGACAGAGATGAACACTGAAGCTTTCTTT	CSVGGEVTEMNTEAFF
many	-	TRBV27	TRBJ2-3	TGTGCCAGCAGTACCTTTCCGGGGTCGACCACAGATACGCAGTATTTT	CASSTFPGSTTDTQYF
many	-	TRBV27	TRBJ1-5	TGTGCCAGCAGTTTATATTGGGCTGACTTAGACAATCAGCCCCAGCATTTT	CASSLYWADLDNQPQHF
many	-	TRBV6-7	TRBJ2-1	TGTGCCACCCCACCCCGCACATACAATGAGCAGTTCTTC	CATPPRTYNEQFF
-	-	TRBV7-9	TRBJ2-2	TGTGCCGGAGGGACAGCTGAGGCCGGGGAGCTGTTTTTT	CAGGTAEAGELFF
many	TRBD2	TRBV10-1	TRBJ2-5	TGCGCCAGCAGTGGGACTAGCGAGGAGACCCAGTACTTC	CASSGTSEETQYF
many	-	TRBV20-1	TRBJ1-2	TGCAGTGCTAGAGATGAGGCAGGTGGCTATGGCTACACCTTC	CSARDEAGGYGYTF
-	TRBD1	TRBV19	TRBJ2-7	TGTGCCAGTAGGGTTTCGGGACAGGTTCGCTACGAGCAGTACTTC	CASRVSGQVRYEQYF
few	TRBD2	TRBV27	TRBJ2-2	TGTGCCAGCAGTTTTTTGCGGACTAGCGGGAACACCGGGGAGCTGTTTTTT	CASSFLRTSGNTGELFF
many	-	TRBV3-1	TRBJ1-1	TGTGCCAGCAGCCAAGTGCTCGGGGACACAAAAGATGAAGCTTTCTTT	CASSQVLGDTKDEAFF
few	TRBD1	TRBV6-5	TRBJ1-6	TGTGCCAGCAGCAACAGGGGTATTAATTCACCCCTCCACTTT	CASSNRGINSPLHF
many	-	TRBV19	TRBJ2-3	TGTGCCAGTAGTATGGAGGGCAGAGTGACAGATACGCAGTATTTT	CASSMEGRVTDTQYF
-	-	TRBV19	TRBJ2-3	TGTGCCAGTAGTAGAATGGGGTCTAGCACAGATACGCAGTATTTT	CASSRMGSSTDTQYF
many	TRBD1	TRBV2	TRBJ1-1	TGTGCCAGCAGTCGACGACAGGGGAAAGGTGCTGAAGCTTTCTTT	CASSRRQGKGAEAFF
many	-	TRBV4-3	TRBJ2-7	TGCGCCAGCAGCCAAGAGGCCAGCGCTTCCTACGAGCAGTACTTC	CASSQEASASYEQYF
many	-	TRBV16	TRBJ2-7	TGTGCCAGCAGCCAACACAGGGTTGGGGCCGAGCAGTACTTC	CASSQHRVGAEQYF
many	-	TRBV6-2/TRBV6-3	TRBJ2-2	TGTGCCAGCAGTTGGACAGGACTAAACACCGGGGAGCTGTTTTTT	CASSWTGLNTGELFF
many	-	TRBV29-1	TRBJ2-5	TGCAGCGTTGAAGAAGCCAGACGAATTCAAGAGACCCAGTACTTC	CSVEEARRIQETQYF
many	TRBD2	TRBV2	TRBJ2-7	TGTGCCAGCAGCGGGGGAGGGACTATCTACGAGCAGTACTTC	CASSGGGTIYEQYF
many	-	TRBV7-9	TRBJ1-5	TGTGCCAGCAGCCCCGAGGGAGGGTCTGGACAGCCCCAGCATTTT	CASSPEGGSGQPQHF
many	-	TRBV6-5	TRBJ2-7	TGTGCCAGCAGTACAAGTTATCAGGGTACTGGCGAGCAGTACTTC	CASSTSYQGTGEQYF
-	TRBD2	TRBV27	TRBJ2-5	TGTGCCGGCAGTCCCGGACTAGCGGGGGGAGAGACCCAGTACTTC	CAGSPGLAGGETQYF
-	TRBD1	TRBV2	TRBJ2-7	TGTGCCAGCAGTGGGAACACCGGGACAGGGAGCTACGAGCAGTACTTC	CASSGNTGTGSYEQYF
many	TRBD2	TRBV12-3/TRBV12-4	TRBJ2-7	TGTGCCAGCGGTCTAGCGGTAACCTACGAGCAGTACTTC	CASGLAVTYEQYF
-	TRBD2	TRBV9	TRBJ2-3	TGTGCCAGCAGCGTCGGGACCCTAGCGGGTACGCGGTATTTT	CASSVGTLAGTRYF
many	-	TRBV6-5	TRBJ1-1	TGTGCCAGCAGTTCAATACAGGGTATAGCTGAAGCTTTCTTT	CASSSIQGIAEAFF
many	-	TRBV6-6	TRBJ2-7	TGTGCCAGCAGTCCCTCCCTTTACGAGCAGTACTTC	CASSPSLYEQYF
many	TRBD1	TRBV4-1	TRBJ1-1	TGCGCCAGCAGCCAAGCCCAGGGGGCAGGCACTGAAGCTTTCTTT	CASSQAQGAGTEAFF